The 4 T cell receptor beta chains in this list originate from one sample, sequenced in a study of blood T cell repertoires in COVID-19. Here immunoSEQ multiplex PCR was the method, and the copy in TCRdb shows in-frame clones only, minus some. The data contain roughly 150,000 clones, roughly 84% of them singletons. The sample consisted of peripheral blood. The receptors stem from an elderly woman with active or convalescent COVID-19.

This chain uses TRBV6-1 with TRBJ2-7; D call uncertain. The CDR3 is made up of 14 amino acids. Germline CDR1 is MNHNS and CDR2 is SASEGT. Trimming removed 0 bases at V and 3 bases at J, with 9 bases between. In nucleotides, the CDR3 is TGTGCCAGCAGTGAAGCGGCAGGCCTCTACGAGCAGTACTTC. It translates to CASSEAAGLYEQYF.

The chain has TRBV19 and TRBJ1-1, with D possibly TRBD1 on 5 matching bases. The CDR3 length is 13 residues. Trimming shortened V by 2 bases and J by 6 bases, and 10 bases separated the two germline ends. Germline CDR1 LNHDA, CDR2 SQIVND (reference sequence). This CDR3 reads CASSIPGRAEAFF. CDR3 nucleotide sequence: TGTGCCAGTAGTATACCAGGGCGAGCTGAAGCTTTCTTT.

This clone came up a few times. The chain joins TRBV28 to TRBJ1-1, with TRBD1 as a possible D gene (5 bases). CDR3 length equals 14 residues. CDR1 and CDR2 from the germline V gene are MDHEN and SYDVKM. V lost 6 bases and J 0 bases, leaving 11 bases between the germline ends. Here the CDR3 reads CASRLIGVNTEAFF. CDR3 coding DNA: TGTGCCAGCAGATTGATAGGGGTGAACACTGAAGCTTTCTTT. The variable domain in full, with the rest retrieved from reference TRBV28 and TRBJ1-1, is DVKVTQSSRYLVKRTGEKVFLECVQDMDHENMFWYRQDPGLGLRLIYFSYDVKMKEKGDIPEGYSVSREKKERFSLILESASTNQTSMYLCASRLIGVNTEAFFGQGTRLTVV.

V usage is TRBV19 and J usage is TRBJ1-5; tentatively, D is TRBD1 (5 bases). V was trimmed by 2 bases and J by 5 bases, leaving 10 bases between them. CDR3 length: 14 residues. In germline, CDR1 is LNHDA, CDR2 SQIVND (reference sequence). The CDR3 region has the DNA TGTGCCAGTAGTATAATGGGAGGGGATCAGCCCCAGCATTTT. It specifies CASSIMGGDQPQHF.